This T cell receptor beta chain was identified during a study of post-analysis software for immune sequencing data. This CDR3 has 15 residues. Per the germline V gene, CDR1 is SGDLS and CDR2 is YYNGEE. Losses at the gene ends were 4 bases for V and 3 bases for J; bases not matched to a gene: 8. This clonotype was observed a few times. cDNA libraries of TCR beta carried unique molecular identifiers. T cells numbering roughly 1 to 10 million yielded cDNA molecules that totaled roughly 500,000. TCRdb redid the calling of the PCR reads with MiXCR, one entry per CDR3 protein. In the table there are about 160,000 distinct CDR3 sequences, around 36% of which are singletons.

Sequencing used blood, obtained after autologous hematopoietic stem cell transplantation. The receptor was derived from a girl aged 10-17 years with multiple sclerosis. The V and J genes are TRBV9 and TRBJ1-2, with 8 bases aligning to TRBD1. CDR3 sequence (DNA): TGTGCCAGCAGCCCCCTGGACAGGGAACACTATGGCTACACCTTC. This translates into CASSPLDREHYGYTF.